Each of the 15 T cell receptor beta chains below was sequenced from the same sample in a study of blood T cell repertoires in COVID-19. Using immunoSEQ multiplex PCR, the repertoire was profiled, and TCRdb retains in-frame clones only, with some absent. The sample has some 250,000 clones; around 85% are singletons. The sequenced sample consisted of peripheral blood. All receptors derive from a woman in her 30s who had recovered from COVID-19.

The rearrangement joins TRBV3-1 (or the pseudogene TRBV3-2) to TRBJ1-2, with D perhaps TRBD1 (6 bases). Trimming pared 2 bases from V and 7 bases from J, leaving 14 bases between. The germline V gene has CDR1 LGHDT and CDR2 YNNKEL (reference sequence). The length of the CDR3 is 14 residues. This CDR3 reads CASSQLRDKRGYTF. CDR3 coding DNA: TGTGCCAGCAGCCAACTCCGGGACAAACGTGGCTACACCTTC.

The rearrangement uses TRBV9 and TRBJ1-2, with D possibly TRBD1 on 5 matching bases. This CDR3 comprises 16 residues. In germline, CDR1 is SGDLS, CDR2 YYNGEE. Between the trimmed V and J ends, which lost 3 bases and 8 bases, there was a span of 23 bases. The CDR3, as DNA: TGTGCCAGCAGCGCTTCCCTGGGACGAAGGGCGGGAGGCTACACCTTC. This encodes CASSASLGRRAGGYTF. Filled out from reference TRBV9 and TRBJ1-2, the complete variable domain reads DSGVTQTPKHLITATGQRVTLRCSPRSGDLSVYWYQQSLDQGLQFLIQYYNGEERAKGNILERFSAQQFPDLHSELNLSSLELGDSALYFCASSASLGRRAGGYTFGSGTRLTVV.

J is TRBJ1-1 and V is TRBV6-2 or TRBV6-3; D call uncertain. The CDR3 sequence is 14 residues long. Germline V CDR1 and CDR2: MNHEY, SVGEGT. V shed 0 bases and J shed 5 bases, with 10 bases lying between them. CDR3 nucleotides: TGTGCCAGCAGTTACTCGATAGAGCGGACTGAAGCTTTCTTT. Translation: CASSYSIERTEAFF.

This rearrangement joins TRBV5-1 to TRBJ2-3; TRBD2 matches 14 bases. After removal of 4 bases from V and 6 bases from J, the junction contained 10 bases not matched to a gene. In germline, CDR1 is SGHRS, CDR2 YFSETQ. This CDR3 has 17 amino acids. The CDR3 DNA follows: TGCGCCAGCAGCCCCCTGACTAGCGGGGGGGCTAGGGATACGCAGTATTTT. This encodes CASSPLTSGGARDTQYF.

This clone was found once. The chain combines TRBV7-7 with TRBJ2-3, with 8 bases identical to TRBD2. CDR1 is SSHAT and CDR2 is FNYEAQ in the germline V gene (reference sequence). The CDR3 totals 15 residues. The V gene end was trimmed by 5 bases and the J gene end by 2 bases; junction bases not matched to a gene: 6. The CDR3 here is CASSLRGGTTDTQYF. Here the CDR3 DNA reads TGTGCCAGCAGCCTTCGGGGGGGCACCACAGATACGCAGTATTTT.

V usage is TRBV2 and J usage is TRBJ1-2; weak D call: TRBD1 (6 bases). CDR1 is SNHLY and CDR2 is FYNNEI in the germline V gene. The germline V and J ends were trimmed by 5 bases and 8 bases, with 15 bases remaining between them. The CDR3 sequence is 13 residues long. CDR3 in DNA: TGTGCCAGCAGTCGTACAGGGTACGGAGGCTACACCTTC. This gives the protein CASSRTGYGGYTF.

CDR3 sequence reads: CASSPSAGDSYEQYF. For the CDR3, the DNA is TGTGCCAGCTCACCATCGGCAGGGGATTCCTACGAGCAGTACTTC. The chain recombines TRBV18 with TRBJ2-7; a weak D match, TRBD1 (6 bases). The length of the CDR3 is 15 residues. V lost 2 bases and J 1 base, leaving 12 bases between the germline ends. Germline lookup yields CDR1 KGHSH and CDR2 LQKENI.

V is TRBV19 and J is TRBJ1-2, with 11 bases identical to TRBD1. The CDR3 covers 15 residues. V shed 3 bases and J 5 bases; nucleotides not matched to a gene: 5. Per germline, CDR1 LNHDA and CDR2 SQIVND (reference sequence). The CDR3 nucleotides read TGTGCCAGTAGTATCCAGGACAGGGGGCAGTATGGCTACACCTTC. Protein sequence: CASSIQDRGQYGYTF.

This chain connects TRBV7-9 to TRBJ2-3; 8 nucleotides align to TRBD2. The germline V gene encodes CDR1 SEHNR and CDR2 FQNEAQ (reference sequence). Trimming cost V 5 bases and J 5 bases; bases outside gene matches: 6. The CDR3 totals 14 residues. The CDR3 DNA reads TGTGCCAGCAGCATCCGGACTAGCTTAGATACGCAGTATTTT. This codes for CASSIRTSLDTQYF.

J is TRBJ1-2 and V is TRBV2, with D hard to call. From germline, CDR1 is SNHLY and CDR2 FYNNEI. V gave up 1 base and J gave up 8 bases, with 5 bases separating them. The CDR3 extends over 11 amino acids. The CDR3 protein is CASSEEPGYTF. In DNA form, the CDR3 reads TGTGCCAGCAGTGAAGAGCCCGGCTACACCTTC.

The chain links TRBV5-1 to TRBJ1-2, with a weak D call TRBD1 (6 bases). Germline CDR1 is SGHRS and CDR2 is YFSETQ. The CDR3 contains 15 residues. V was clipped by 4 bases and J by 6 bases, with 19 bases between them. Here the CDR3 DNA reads TGCGCCAGCAGCGTGGACAGTCCCGGATTTGATGGCTACACCTTC. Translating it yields CASSVDSPGFDGYTF.

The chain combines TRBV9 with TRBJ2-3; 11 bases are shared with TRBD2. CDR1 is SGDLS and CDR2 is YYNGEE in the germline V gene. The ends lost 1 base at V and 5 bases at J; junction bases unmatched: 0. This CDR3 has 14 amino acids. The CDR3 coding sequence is TGTGCCAGCAGCGTACTAGCGGGGGGAGATACGCAGTATTTT. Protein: CASSVLAGGDTQYF.

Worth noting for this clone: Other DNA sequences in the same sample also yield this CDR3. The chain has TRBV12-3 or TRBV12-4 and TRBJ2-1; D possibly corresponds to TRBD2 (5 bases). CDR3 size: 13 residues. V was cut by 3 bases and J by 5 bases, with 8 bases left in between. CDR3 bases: TGTGCCAGCAGTTTGACGGGGAACAATGAGCAGTTCTTC. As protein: CASSLTGNNEQFF.

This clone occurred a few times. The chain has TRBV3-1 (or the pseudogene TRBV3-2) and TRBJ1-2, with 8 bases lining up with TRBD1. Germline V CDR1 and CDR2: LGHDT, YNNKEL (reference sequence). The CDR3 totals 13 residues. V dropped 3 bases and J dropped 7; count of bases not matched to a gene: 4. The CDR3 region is CASSQTGVGGYTF. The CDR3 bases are TGTGCCAGCAGCCAGACAGGGGTAGGTGGCTACACCTTC.

CDR3 sequence (DNA): TGCGCCAGCAGCATAGGACAGGGAATTGGCAATGAGCAGTTCTTC. This gives the protein CASSIGQGIGNEQFF. The V call is TRBV5-1, the J call TRBJ2-1; 8 bases align to TRBD1. The germline V gene encodes CDR1 SGHRS and CDR2 YFSETQ. CDR3 length: 15 residues. Trimming took 4 bases from V and 6 from J; bases not matched to a gene: 9.